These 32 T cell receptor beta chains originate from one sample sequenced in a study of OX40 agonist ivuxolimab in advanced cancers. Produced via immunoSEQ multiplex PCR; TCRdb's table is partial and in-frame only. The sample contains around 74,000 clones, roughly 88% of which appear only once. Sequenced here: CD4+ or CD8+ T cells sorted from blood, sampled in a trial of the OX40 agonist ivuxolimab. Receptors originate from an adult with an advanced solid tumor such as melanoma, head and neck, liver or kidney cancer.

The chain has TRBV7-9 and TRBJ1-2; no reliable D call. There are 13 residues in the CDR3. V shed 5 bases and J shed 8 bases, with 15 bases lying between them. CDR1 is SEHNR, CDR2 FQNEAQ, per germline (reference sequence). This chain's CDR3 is CASSPPTVRGYTF. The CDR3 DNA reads TGTGCCAGCAGCCCCCCGACGGTCCGGGGCTACACCTTC.

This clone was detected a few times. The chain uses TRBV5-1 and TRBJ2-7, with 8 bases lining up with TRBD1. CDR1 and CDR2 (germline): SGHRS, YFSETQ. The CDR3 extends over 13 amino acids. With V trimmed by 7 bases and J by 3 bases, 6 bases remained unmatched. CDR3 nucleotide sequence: TGCGCCAGCTCAGGGGGCGCTAACTACGAGCAGTACTTC. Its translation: CASSGGANYEQYF.

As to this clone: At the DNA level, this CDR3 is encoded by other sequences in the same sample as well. DNA for the CDR3: TGTGCCAGCGCCCCAGGGAACTATGGCTACACCTTC. It is translated as CASAPGNYGYTF. The chain uses TRBV6-5 and TRBJ1-2, with a weak D call TRBD1 (5 bases). The CDR3 runs to 12 residues. CDR1 and CDR2 (germline): MNHEY, SVGAGI. V lost 8 bases and J 2 bases, leaving 9 bases between the germline ends.

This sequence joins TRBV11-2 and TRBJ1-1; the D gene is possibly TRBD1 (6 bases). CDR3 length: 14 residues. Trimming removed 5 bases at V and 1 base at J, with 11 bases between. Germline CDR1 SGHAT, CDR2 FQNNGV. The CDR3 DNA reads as TGTGCCAGCAGCATACCGGGACAGAACACTGAAGCTTTCTTT. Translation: CASSIPGQNTEAFF.

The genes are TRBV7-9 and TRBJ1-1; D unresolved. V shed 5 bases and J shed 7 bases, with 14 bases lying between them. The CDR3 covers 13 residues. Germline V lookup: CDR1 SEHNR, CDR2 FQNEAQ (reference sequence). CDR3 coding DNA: TGTGCCAGCAGCAGAACCGGGAGATATGAAGCTTTCTTT. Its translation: CASSRTGRYEAFF.

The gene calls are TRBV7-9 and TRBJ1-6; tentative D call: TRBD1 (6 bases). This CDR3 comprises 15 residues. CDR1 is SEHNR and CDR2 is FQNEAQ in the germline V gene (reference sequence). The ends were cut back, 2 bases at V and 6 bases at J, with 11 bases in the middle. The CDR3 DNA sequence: TGTGCCAGCAGCTTAAGGGGGGCCTCTAATTCACCCCTCCACTTT. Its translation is CASSLRGASNSPLHF. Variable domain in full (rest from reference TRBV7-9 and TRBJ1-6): DTGVSQNPRHKITKRGQNVTFRCDPISEHNRLYWYRQTLGQGPEFLTYFQNEAQLEKSRLLSDRFSAERPKGSFSTLEIQRTEQGDSAMYLCASSLRGASNSPLHFGNGTRLTVT.

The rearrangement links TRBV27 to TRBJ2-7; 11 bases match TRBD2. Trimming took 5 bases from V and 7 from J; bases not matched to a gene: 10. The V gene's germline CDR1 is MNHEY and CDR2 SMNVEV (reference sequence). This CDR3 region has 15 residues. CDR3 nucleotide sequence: TGTGCCAGCAGTAAGTACACTAGCGGGAGAGGAGAGCAGTACTTC. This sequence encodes CASSKYTSGRGEQYF.

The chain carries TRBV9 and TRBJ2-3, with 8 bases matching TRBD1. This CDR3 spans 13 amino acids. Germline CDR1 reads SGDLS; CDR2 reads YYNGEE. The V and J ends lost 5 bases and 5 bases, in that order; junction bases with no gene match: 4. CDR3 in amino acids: CASRRTGLDTQYF. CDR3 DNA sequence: TGTGCCAGCAGAAGGACAGGGCTAGATACGCAGTATTTT.

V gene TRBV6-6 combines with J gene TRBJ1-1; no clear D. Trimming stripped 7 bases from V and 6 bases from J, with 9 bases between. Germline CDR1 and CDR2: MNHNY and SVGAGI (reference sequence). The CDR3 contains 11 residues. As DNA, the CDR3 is TGTGCCAGCACCTACGGAGCTGAAGCTTTCTTT. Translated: CASTYGAEAFF.

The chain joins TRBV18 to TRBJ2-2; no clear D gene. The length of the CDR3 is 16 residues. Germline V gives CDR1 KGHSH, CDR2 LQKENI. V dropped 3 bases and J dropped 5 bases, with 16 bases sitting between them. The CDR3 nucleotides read TGTGCCAGCTCACCGGGCAGCGCCCTTGTAACCGGGGAGCTGTTTTTT. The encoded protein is CASSPGSALVTGELFF.

CDR3 nucleotides: TGTGCCAGCAGTCCTCTACCCAGGGGCAGGGGCAATCAGCCCCAGCATTTT. Amino acid sequence: CASSPLPRGRGNQPQHF. The V and J genes are TRBV27 and TRBJ1-5; D perhaps matches TRBD1 (6 bases). The CDR3 contains 17 residues. The germline V gene has CDR1 MNHEY and CDR2 SMNVEV (reference sequence). The V end lost 5 bases, the J end lost 2 bases, and 19 bases lay between the germline ends.

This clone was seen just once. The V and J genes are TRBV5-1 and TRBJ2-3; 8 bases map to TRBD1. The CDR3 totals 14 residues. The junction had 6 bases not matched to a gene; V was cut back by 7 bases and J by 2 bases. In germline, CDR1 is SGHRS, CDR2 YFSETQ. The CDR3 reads CASSLDRVTDTQYF. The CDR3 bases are TGCGCCAGCTCCTTGGACAGGGTCACAGATACGCAGTATTTT.

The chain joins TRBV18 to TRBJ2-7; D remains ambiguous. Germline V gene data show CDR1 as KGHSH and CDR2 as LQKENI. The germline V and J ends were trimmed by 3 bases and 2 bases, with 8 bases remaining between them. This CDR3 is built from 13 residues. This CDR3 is CASSPGVPYEQYF. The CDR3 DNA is TGTGCCAGCTCACCTGGTGTTCCCTACGAGCAGTACTTC.

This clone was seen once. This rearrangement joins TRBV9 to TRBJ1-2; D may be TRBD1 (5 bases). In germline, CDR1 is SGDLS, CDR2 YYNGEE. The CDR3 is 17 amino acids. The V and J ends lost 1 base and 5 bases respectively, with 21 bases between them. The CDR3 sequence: CASSVSPGGRADYGYTF. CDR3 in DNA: TGTGCCAGCAGCGTATCCCCGGGGGGGAGGGCGGATTATGGCTACACCTTC.

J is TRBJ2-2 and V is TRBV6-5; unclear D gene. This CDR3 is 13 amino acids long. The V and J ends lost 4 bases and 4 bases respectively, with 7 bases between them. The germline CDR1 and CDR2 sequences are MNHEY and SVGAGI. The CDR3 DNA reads TGTGCCAGCAGTTTCCGTCCCACCGGGGAGCTGTTTTTT. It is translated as CASSFRPTGELFF.

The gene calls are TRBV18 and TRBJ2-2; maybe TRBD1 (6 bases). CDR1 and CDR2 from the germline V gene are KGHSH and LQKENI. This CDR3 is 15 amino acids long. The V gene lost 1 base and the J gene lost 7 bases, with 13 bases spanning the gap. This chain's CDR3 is CASSPLPQGSGELFF. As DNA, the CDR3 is TGTGCCAGCTCACCACTACCCCAGGGGAGCGGGGAGCTGTTTTTT.

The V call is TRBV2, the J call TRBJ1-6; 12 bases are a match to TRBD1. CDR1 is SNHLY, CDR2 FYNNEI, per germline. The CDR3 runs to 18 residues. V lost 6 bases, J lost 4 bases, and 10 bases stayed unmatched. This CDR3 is CASSYGTGGAFYNSPLHF. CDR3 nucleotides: TGTGCCAGCAGCTATGGGACAGGGGGCGCGTTTTATAATTCACCCCTCCACTTT.

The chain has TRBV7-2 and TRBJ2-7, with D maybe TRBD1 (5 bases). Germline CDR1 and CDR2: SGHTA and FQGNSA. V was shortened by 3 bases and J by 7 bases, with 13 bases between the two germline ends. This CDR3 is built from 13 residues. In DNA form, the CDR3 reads TGTGCCAGCAGCTTTGGGCCTTACAGGGAGCAGTACTTC. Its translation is CASSFGPYREQYF.

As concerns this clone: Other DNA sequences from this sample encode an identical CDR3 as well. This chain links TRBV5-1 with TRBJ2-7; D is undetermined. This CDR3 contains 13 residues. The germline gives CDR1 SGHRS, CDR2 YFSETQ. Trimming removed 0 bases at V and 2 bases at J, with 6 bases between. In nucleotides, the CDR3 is TGCGCCAGCAGCTTGGAGGCCGCCTACGAGCAGTACTTC. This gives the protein CASSLEAAYEQYF.

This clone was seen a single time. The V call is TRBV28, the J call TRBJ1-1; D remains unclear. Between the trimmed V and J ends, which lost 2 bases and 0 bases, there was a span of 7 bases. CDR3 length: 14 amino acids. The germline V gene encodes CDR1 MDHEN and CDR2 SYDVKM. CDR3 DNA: TGTGCCAGCAGTTTAGTTCCGGTGAACACTGAAGCTTTCTTT. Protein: CASSLVPVNTEAFF.

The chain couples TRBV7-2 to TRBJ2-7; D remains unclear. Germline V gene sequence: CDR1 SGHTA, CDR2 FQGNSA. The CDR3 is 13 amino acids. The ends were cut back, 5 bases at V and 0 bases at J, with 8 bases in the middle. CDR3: CASSSISSYEQYF. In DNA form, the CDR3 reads TGTGCCAGCAGCAGTATTTCCTCCTACGAGCAGTACTTC.

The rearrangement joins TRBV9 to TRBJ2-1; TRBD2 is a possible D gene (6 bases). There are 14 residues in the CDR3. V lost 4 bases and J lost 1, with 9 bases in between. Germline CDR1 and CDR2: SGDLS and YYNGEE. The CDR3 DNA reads TGTGCCAGCAGCTCGGGGACTTCCTACAATGAGCAGTTCTTC. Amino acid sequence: CASSSGTSYNEQFF.

Here the CDR3 DNA reads TGTGCCAGCAGTCCCCCGATGGGGAGGGGGGGGTACGAGCAGTACTTC. Its protein is CASSPPMGRGGYEQYF. The chain is built from TRBV28 and TRBJ2-7; possibly TRBD2 for D (7 bases). This CDR3 has 16 residues. Germline loops: CDR1 MDHEN, CDR2 SYDVKM. Trimming removed 5 bases from V and 4 bases from J, with 21 bases in between.

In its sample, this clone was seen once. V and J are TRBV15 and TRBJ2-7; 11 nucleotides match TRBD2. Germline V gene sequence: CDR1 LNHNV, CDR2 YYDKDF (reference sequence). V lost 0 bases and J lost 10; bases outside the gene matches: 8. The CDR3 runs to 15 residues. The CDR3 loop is CATSRDRTSGSLQYF. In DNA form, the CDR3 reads TGTGCCACCAGCAGAGATCGAACTAGCGGGAGTCTCCAGTACTTC.

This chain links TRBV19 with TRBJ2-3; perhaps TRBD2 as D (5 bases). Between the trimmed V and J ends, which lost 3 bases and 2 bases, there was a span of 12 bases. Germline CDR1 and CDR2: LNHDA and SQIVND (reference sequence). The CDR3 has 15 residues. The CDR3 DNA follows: TGTGCCAGTAGTATTGGTGAGGGTCCCACAGATACGCAGTATTTT. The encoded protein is CASSIGEGPTDTQYF.

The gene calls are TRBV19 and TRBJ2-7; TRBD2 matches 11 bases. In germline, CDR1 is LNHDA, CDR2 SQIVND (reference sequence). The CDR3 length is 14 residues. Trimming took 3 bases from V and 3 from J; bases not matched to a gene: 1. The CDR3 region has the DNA TGTGCCAGTAGTATGACTAGCGGGATCTACGAGCAGTACTTC. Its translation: CASSMTSGIYEQYF.

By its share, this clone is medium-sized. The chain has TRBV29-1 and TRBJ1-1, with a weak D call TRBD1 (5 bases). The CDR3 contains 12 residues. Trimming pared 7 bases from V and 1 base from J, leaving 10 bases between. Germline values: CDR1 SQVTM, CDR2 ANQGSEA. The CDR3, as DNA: TGCAGCGACGGGACGGAGAACACTGAAGCTTTCTTT. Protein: CSDGTENTEAFF.

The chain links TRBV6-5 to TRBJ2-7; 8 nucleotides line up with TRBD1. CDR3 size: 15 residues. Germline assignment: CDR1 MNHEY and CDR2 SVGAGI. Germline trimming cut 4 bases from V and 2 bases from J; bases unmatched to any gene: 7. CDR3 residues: CASSSPGQVTYEQYF. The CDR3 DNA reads TGTGCCAGCAGTTCCCCGGGACAGGTTACCTACGAGCAGTACTTC.

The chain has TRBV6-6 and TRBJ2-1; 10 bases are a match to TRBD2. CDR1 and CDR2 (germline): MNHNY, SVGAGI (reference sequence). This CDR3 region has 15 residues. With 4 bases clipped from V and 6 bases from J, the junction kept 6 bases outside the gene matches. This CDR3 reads CASSSFGTSVNEQFF. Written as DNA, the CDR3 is TGTGCCAGCAGTTCCTTCGGGACTAGCGTCAATGAGCAGTTCTTC.

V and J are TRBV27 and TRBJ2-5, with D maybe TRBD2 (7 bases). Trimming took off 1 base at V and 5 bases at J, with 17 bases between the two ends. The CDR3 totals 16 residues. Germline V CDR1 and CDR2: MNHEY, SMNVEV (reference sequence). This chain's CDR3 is CASSLFSGGARETQYF. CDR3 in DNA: TGTGCCAGCAGTTTATTTTCGGGGGGCGCGAGGGAGACCCAGTACTTC.

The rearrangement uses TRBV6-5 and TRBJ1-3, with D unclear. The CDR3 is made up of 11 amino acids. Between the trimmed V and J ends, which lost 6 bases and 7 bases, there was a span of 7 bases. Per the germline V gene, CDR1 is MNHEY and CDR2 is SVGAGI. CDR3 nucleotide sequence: TGTGCCAGCAGGGGTGGGAACACCATATATTTT. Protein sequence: CASRGGNTIYF.

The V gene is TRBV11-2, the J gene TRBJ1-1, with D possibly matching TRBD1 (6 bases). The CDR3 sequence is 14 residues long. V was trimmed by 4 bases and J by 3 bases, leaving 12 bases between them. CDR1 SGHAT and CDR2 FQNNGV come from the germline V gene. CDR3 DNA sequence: TGTGCCAGCAGCTGGGGTAGGGGGGACACTGAAGCTTTCTTT. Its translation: CASSWGRGDTEAFF.